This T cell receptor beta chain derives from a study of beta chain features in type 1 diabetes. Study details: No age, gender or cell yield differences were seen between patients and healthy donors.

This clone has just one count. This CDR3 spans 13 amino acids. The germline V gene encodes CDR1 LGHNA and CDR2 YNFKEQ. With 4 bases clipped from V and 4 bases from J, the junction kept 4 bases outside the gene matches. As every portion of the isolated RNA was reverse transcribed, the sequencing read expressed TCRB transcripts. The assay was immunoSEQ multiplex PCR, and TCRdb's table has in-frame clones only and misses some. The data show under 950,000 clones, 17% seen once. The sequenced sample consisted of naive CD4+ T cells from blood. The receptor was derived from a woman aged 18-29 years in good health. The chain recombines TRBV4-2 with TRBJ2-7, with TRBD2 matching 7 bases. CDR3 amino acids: CASSPRAGYEQYF. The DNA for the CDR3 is TGTGCCAGCAGCCCAAGAGCGGGATACGAGCAGTACTTC.